The sequence of this TCR beta chain was determined in a study of monozygotic twins with inflammatory bowel disease. There are 13 residues in the CDR3. Germline lookup yields CDR1 SGHRS and CDR2 YFSETQ. Points on this clonotype: Its target is unknown.

Each of TCRalpha and TCRbeta cDNA went through two nested PCRs, lasting approximately 17 and 9 cycles. With the 5' RACE reads reprocessed, TCRdb shows one record per CDR3 protein and no DNA. The sample data list approximately 400,000 distinct CDR3 sequences. Study-wide results and caveats: Support for any single strong IBD-associated signal or clonotype was not found. A reduction in TCRbeta diversity (inverse Simpson) was seen in IBD patients relative to healthy co-twins.

Sequenced material: blood. The TCR originated in a human donor with ulcerative colitis or Crohn's disease, or a healthy co-twin of an affected twin (not recorded which). The rearrangement links TRBV5-1 to TRBJ2-3; the TCRdb call, TRBD1, lacks DNA for checking. The CDR3 protein is CASSFPGGGTQYF. Filled out from reference TRBV5-1 and TRBJ2-3, the complete variable domain reads KAGVTQTPRYLIKTRGQQVTLSCSPISGHRSVSWYQQTPGQGLQFLFEYFSETQRNKGNFPGRFSGRQFSNSRSEMNVSTLELGDSALYLCASSFPGGGTQYFGPGTRLTVL.